The clone carrying this T cell receptor beta chain is medium-sized in the sample. Its cognate antigen is unknown. Profiled with immunoSEQ multiplex PCR; TCRdb holds only in-frame clones, not every one. The sample carries around 7,000 clones, around 72% recorded once. This entry comes from a study of siplizumab effects on memory and regulatory T cells. Unmatched junction bases numbered 7, after V lost 3 bases and J lost 7 bases. The CDR3 contains 15 residues. Germline assignment: CDR1 SQVTM and CDR2 ANQGSEA. The study, taken as a whole, reports: Contribution to the alloresponse seemed major for naive T cells, which also seemed more diverse than memory cells. Proliferating Tregs from siplizumab cultures lacked functional confirmation of suppression. Where siplizumab was present, mappable alloreactive CD4+ clones averaged approximately 70% Treg-derived, compared with 25% to 30% in controls.

The sample comprised effector memory CD8+ T cells sorted from blood. Described subset: unstimulated CD8+ effector memory T cells. The receptor comes from a human donor in good health. The rearrangement uses TRBV29-1 and TRBJ2-2; 11 bases agree with TRBD2. The CDR3 protein is CSVDLSGRAGGELFF. The CDR3, as DNA: TGCAGCGTTGACCTTAGCGGGAGGGCCGGCGGGGAGCTGTTTTTT.